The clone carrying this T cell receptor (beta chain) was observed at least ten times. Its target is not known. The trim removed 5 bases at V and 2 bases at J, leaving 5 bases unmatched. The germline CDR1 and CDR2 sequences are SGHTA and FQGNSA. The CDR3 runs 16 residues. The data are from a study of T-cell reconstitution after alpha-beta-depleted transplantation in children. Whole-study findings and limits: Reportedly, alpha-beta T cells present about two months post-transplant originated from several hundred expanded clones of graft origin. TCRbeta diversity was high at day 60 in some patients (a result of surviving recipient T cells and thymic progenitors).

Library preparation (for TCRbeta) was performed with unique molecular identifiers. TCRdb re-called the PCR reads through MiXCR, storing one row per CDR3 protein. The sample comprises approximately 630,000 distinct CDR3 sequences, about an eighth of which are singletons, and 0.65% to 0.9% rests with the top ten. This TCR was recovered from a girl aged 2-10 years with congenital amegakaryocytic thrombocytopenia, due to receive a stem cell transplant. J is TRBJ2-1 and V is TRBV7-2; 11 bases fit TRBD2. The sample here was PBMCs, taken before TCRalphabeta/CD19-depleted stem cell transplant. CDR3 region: CASSRLAGTTYNEQFF. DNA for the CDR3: TGTGCCAGCAGCCGACTAGCGGGAACGACCTACAATGAGCAGTTCTTC. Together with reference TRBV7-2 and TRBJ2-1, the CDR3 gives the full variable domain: GAGVSQSPSNKVTEKGKDVELRCDPISGHTALYWYRQSLGQGLEFLIYFQGNSAPDKSGLPSDRFSAERTGGSVSTLTIQRTQQEDSAVYLCASSRLAGTTYNEQFFGPGTRLTVL.